This TCR beta chain was sequenced in a study of vaccination and CD4 T cells after COVID-19. Across the whole study: Overlapping peptides covering the spike proteins of SARS-CoV-2, HCoV-NL63, HCoV-OC43 and HCoV-229E were added to stimulate cells.

The table lists this clonotype with a few counts. The antigen remains undetermined. The assay that was used to sequence DNA from cultured CD4+ T cells was the Oncomine TCR Beta short-read assay. TCRdb analysed the PCR reads with MiXCR anew, one entry per CDR3 protein. The sample has about 16,000 distinct CDR3 sequences; around 40% are singletons. Time point reported: late sampling 161 to 241 days after vaccination in three convalescent patients. Treatment described: roughly 11-day PBMC culture with coronavirus spike peptide pools or control peptides (ViraFEST assay). Millions of PBMCs went into each well for culture with 9.5 to 10 IU/ml IL-2 and 10 ug/ml peptide pools. The CDR3 is 15 amino acids.

Source: CD4+ T cells from blood, cultured in vitro, taken about 7 months after SARS-CoV-2 vaccination. The receptor was isolated from a human donor who had recovered from COVID-19. The J gene is TRBJ1-5, the V gene TRBV21-1. TRBV21-1 is described as a pseudogene. In DNA, the CDR3 is TGTGCCAGCAGCAACGTAAGGACGGAAAATCAGCCCCAGCATTTT. It specifies CASSNVRTENQPQHF.